This passage covers 5 T cell receptor beta chains from one sample sequenced in a study of long-term antiretroviral therapy in people with HIV. With survey level as its setting, the immunoSEQ assay was v3.0. Sequenced by immunoSEQ multiplex PCR; TCRdb stores in-frame clones only, minus some. This sample has more than 20,000 clones, with 85% found just once. The source was unsorted PBMCs, collected 2.3 years after starting antiretroviral therapy. Receptor source: a middle-aged man with HIV.

This clone was found once. The rearrangement links TRBV27 to TRBJ1-1, with TRBD1 identical over 7 bases. In germline, CDR1 is MNHEY, CDR2 SMNVEV (reference sequence). This CDR3 comprises 18 residues. Trimming removed 5 bases from V and 0 bases from J; junction bases left unmatched: 15. The CDR3 protein is CASSPKRGTVGLNTEAFF. CDR3 DNA sequence: TGTGCCAGCAGTCCCAAAAGGGGGACAGTAGGCTTGAACACTGAAGCTTTCTTT.

In this sample, this clone turned up a few times. The J gene is TRBJ1-5, the V gene TRBV2; D gene unclear. This CDR3 contains 12 residues. CDR1 and CDR2 (germline): SNHLY, FYNNEI. Trimming left V 4 bases short and J 7 bases short, with 8 bases between. The CDR3 loop reads CASSGPGQPQHF. The CDR3 DNA reads TGTGCCAGCAGTGGCCCCGGCCAGCCCCAGCATTTT.

This sequence joins TRBV25-1 and TRBJ1-4; D not certain. CDR3 length: 15 amino acids. V was shortened by 4 bases and J by 9 bases, with 18 bases between the two germline ends. CDR1 MGHDK and CDR2 SYGVNS come from the germline V gene. CDR3 loop: CASSAQLTGGQKLFF. CDR3 bases: TGTGCCAGCAGTGCGCAACTCACCGGAGGTCAAAAACTGTTTTTT.

The V gene is TRBV19, the J gene TRBJ2-7; D uncertain. Trimming stripped 5 bases from V and 4 bases from J, with 12 bases between. Germline CDR1 is LNHDA and CDR2 is SQIVND (reference sequence). The CDR3 runs 13 residues. Written as DNA, the CDR3 is TGTGCCAGTAGTGGGCCCGAGGCGTACGAGCAGTACTTC. As protein: CASSGPEAYEQYF.

The genes are TRBV30 and TRBJ1-2; 12 nucleotides line up with TRBD1. J lost 3 bases, V lost 1 base, and 9 bases had no gene match. The germline CDR1 and CDR2 sequences are GTSNPN and SVGIG (reference sequence). The CDR3 has 17 residues. CDR3 protein: CAWSEKGQGAADYGYTF. The CDR3 coding sequence is TGTGCCTGGAGTGAAAAGGGACAGGGGGCGGCCGACTATGGCTACACCTTC.